This record covers a single TCR beta chain. The antigen remains unidentified. This sample was taken from a study of shared clonotypes between healthy human individuals. Study context: CD8 memory received one plate per donor, CD8 naive two, CD4 memory three and CD4 naive three. Study conclusions and caveats: Naive subsets usually exceeded memory subsets in estimated richness. In a few donors, about 5% of naive CD4 clonotypes appeared in common.

This CDR3 region has 15 residues. From germline, CDR1 is SGHRS and CDR2 YFSETQ. Trimming cost V 4 bases and J 0 bases, with 14 bases left between them. Authors' data handling: Without quality scores, immunoSEQ junctional reads could not be filtered like full-length reads. Clones were sequenced by immunoSEQ multiplex PCR, and TCRdb holds only the in-frame ones, with some missing. That table is the source of V, J and clone size, and D and trimming were worked out from the DNA. Among some 660,000 clones, around 78% were seen once, and the ten largest hold roughly 2%. The chain carries TRBV5-1 and TRBJ2-7; D may be TRBD1 or TRBD2 (5 bases each). The TCR comes from a woman aged 25-40 years in good health. Material for sequencing was memory CD4+ T cells sorted from blood. Subset: CD45RA-negative fraction. The CDR3 DNA reads as TGCGCCAGCAGCACCGGGACGGAGAACTCCTACGAGCAGTACTTC. It is translated as CASSTGTENSYEQYF.